This entry lists 15 T cell receptor beta chains sequenced from one sample in a study of cytomegalovirus exposure and HLA in healthy donors. 13 Jbeta primers and 60 Vbeta primers were used for the PCR. Method: immunoSEQ multiplex PCR; TCRdb's copy keeps in-frame clones and lacks some. This sample carries about 160,000 clones, around 74% of them seen once, and the ten largest clones take about 1.4%. Sequencing was done on a sample of PBMCs. The receptors derive from a woman in her thirties in good health and CMV-seronegative.

The rearrangement joins TRBV7-2 to TRBJ2-7; possibly TRBD2 for D (5 bases). Deletions cut 5 bases from V and 9 bases from J, with 17 bases between. Germline V gene lookup returns CDR1 SGHTA and CDR2 FQGNSA. The CDR3 is made up of 13 amino acids. The CDR3 is CASSPRPQAGQYF. For the CDR3, the DNA is TGTGCCAGCAGCCCCCGACCGCAGGCGGGGCAGTACTTC.

The chain couples TRBV19 to TRBJ1-2, with 7 bases matching TRBD1. Looked up from germline, CDR1 is LNHDA and CDR2 is SQIVND (reference sequence). The CDR3 loop spans 13 amino acids. V shed 5 bases, J shed 5 bases, and the junction held 5 bases outside the gene matches. CDR3 nucleotide sequence: TGTGCCAGTAGTCCCGGACAGGTTTATGGCTACACCTTC. Translation: CASSPGQVYGYTF. Combining the CDR3 with reference TRBV19 and TRBJ1-2 gives the whole variable domain DGGITQSPKYLFRKEGQNVTLSCEQNLNHDAMYWYRQDPGQGLRLIYYSQIVNDFQKGDIAEGYSVSREKKESFPLTVTSAQKNPTAFYLCASSPGQVYGYTFGSGTRLTVV.

The V and J genes are TRBV28 and TRBJ1-2, with 9 bases aligning to TRBD1. This CDR3 is built from 14 residues. The V gene end was trimmed by 6 bases and the J gene end by 7 bases; junction bases not matched to a gene: 9. Germline V CDR1 and CDR2: MDHEN, SYDVKM. CDR3 DNA sequence: TGTGCCAGCAGGCGGACAGGGGAATTCTTTGGCTACACCTTC. This sequence encodes CASRRTGEFFGYTF.

The CDR3 loop reads CASSVGGDRGYEQYF. As DNA, the CDR3 is TGTGCCAGCAGCGTAGGGGGGGACAGGGGGTACGAGCAGTACTTC. The chain has TRBV9 and TRBJ2-7; 11 nucleotides align to TRBD1. Germline V gene lookup returns CDR1 SGDLS and CDR2 YYNGEE. V gave up 0 bases and J gave up 4 bases; unmatched junction bases: 3. The CDR3 has 15 amino acids.

The V and J genes are TRBV5-1 and TRBJ2-7, with 10 bases aligning to TRBD1. The CDR3 contains 15 residues. Germline V gives CDR1 SGHRS, CDR2 YFSETQ. J lost 2 bases, V lost 4 bases, and 6 bases had no gene match. DNA for the CDR3: TGCGCCAGCAGCCTATTCGGGACAGGGGCCTACGAGCAGTACTTC. Translating it yields CASSLFGTGAYEQYF.

The CDR3 reads CATSPGGGGNYGYTF. In DNA, the CDR3 is TGTGCCACCAGCCCCGGGGGAGGGGGGAACTATGGCTACACCTTC. The chain combines TRBV15 with TRBJ1-2, with D maybe TRBD1 (6 bases). CDR1 is LNHNV and CDR2 is YYDKDF in the germline V gene (reference sequence). Trimming took off 5 bases at V and 2 bases at J, with 15 bases between the two ends. The CDR3 totals 15 residues.

The genes are TRBV29-1 and TRBJ2-1, with 9 positions matching TRBD2. The CDR3 is 10 amino acids. The V gene's germline CDR1 is SQVTM and CDR2 ANQGSEA. The CDR3 bases are TGCACCGCGGGAGGGAATGAGCAGTTCTTC. It is translated as CTAGGNEQFF.

CDR3 DNA: TGTGCCAGCAGCCAAGTACAGGGGGTTTCACCCCTCCACTTT. This gives the protein CASSQVQGVSPLHF. This sequence joins TRBV14 and TRBJ1-6; TRBD1 agrees at 8 bases. The CDR3 sequence is 14 residues long. V was clipped by 1 base and J by 9 bases; unmatched bases: 2. Germline-derived CDR1 and CDR2 are SGHDN and FVKESK.

The chain uses TRBV9 and TRBJ2-5; D perhaps matches TRBD1 (5 bases). CDR1 is SGDLS, CDR2 YYNGEE, per germline. Trimming left V 2 bases short and J 7 bases short, with 18 bases between. The CDR3 spans 15 residues. This CDR3 reads CASSVSERQIGTQYF. The CDR3, as DNA: TGTGCCAGCAGCGTTTCTGAACGACAGATCGGGACCCAGTACTTC.

The rearrangement uses TRBV7-9 and TRBJ1-2; no clear D. The ends were cut back, 3 bases at V and 1 base at J, with 9 bases in the middle. CDR1 and CDR2 (germline): SEHNR, FQNEAQ (reference sequence). This CDR3 region has 14 residues. The CDR3 DNA follows: TGTGCCAGCAGCTTCGGCCGGGATAACTATGGCTACACCTTC. Translation: CASSFGRDNYGYTF.

This clone has just one count. DNA of the CDR3: TGCGCCAGCAGCTTGGCAGGCGGGGTGAGCTCCTACGAGCAGTACTTC. It translates to CASSLAGGVSSYEQYF. The chain uses TRBV5-1 and TRBJ2-7; D perhaps matches TRBD2 (6 bases). Germline lookup yields CDR1 SGHRS and CDR2 YFSETQ. Trimming cost V 0 bases and J 0 bases, with 13 bases left between them. This CDR3 contains 16 residues. The whole variable domain, filled in from reference TRBV5-1 and TRBJ2-7, reads KAGVTQTPRYLIKTRGQQVTLSCSPISGHRSVSWYQQTPGQGLQFLFEYFSETQRNKGNFPGRFSGRQFSNSRSEMNVSTLELGDSALYLCASSLAGGVSSYEQYFGPGTRLTVT.

This chain uses TRBV28 with TRBJ2-5, with a tentative D call TRBD1 (5 bases). The J call is in doubt because the DNA end fits TRBJ2-7 better. This CDR3 spans 13 amino acids. Germline V gene data show CDR1 as MDHEN and CDR2 as SYDVKM. CDR3 protein: CASSLFAGYEQYF. In nucleotides, the CDR3 is TGTGCCAGCAGTTTATTCGCAGGGTACGAGCAGTACTTC.

V gene TRBV5-1 combines with J gene TRBJ2-3; D perhaps matches TRBD2 (5 bases). The CDR3 is made up of 15 amino acids. Trimming stripped 0 bases from V and 3 bases from J, with 11 bases between. Germline V CDR1 and CDR2: SGHRS, YFSETQ. Here the CDR3 reads CASSLASGLTDTQYF. Here the CDR3 DNA reads TGCGCCAGCAGCTTGGCCAGCGGACTTACAGATACGCAGTATTTT. Variable domain in full (rest from reference TRBV5-1 and TRBJ2-3): KAGVTQTPRYLIKTRGQQVTLSCSPISGHRSVSWYQQTPGQGLQFLFEYFSETQRNKGNFPGRFSGRQFSNSRSEMNVSTLELGDSALYLCASSLASGLTDTQYFGPGTRLTVL.

The V and J genes are TRBV2 and TRBJ1-3, with D tentatively TRBD1 (6 bases). The V and J ends lost 6 bases and 2 bases respectively, with 11 bases between them. In germline, CDR1 is SNHLY, CDR2 FYNNEI. The CDR3 runs to 14 residues. CDR3 nucleotides: TGTGCCAGCAGCGCACAGGGACCTGGAAACACCATATATTTT. Its protein is CASSAQGPGNTIYF.

This CDR3 is CASSRGTSGATGELFF. As DNA, the CDR3 is TGTGCCAGCAGTCGTGGGACTAGCGGGGCCACCGGGGAGCTGTTTTTT. The V call is TRBV11-3, the J call TRBJ2-2; TRBD2 matches at 13 bases. V trimming: 6 bases; J trimming: 4 bases; junction bases outside the gene matches: 5. Germline V gene lookup returns CDR1 SGHNT and CDR2 YENEEA. The CDR3 runs 16 residues.